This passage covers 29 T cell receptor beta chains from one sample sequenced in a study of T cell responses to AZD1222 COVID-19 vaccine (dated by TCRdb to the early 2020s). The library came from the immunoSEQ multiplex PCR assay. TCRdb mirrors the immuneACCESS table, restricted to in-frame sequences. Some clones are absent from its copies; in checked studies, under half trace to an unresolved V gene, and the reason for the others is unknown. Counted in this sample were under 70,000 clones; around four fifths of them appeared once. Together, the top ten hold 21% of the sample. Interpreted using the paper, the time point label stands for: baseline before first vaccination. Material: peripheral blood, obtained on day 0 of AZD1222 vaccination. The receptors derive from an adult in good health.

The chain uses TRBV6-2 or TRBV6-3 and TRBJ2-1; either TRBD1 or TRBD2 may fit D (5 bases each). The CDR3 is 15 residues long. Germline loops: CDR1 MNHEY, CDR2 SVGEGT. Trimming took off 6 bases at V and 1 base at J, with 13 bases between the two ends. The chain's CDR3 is CASSGPGSSYNEQFF. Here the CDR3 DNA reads TGTGCCAGCAGCGGCCCAGGGAGTTCCTACAATGAGCAGTTCTTC.

CDR3 nucleotides: TGTGCCAGTAGTATAAAACAGGGGGACGAGCAGTACTTC. It is translated as CASSIKQGDEQYF. The chain uses TRBV19 and TRBJ2-7; 8 nucleotides agree with TRBD1. The CDR3 extends over 13 amino acids. Germline V CDR1 and CDR2: LNHDA, SQIVND (reference sequence). Trimming cost V 2 bases and J 5 bases; bases outside gene matches: 2.

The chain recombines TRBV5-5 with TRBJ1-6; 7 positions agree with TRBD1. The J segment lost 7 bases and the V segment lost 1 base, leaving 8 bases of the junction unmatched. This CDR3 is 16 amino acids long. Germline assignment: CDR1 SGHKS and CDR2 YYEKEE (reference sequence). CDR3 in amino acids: CASSLRGDRANSPLHF. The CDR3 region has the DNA TGTGCCAGCAGCTTGAGAGGCGACAGGGCGAATTCACCCCTCCACTTT. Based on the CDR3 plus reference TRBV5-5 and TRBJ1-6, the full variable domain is DAGVTQSPTHLIKTRGQQVTLRCSPISGHKSVSWYQQVLGQGPQFIFQYYEKEERGRGNFPDRFSARQFPNYSSELNVNALLLGDSALYLCASSLRGDRANSPLHFGNGTRLTVT.

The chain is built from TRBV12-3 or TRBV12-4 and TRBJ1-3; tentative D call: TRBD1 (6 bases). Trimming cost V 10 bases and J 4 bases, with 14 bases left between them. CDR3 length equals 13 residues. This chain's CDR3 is CATQGGAGNTIYF. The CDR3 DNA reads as TGTGCCACTCAAGGGGGGGCGGGAAACACCATATATTTT.

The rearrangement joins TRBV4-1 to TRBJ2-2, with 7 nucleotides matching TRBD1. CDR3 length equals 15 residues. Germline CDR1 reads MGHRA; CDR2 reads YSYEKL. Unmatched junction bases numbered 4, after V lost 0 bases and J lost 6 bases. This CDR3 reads CASSQETGAPGELFF. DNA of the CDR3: TGCGCCAGCAGCCAAGAAACAGGGGCTCCCGGGGAGCTGTTTTTT.

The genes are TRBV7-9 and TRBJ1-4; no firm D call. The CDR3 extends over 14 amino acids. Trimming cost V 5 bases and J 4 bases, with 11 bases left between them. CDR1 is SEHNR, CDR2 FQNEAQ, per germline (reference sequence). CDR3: CASSQAGYNEKLFF. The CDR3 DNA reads TGTGCCAGCAGCCAGGCGGGATATAATGAAAAACTGTTTTTT.

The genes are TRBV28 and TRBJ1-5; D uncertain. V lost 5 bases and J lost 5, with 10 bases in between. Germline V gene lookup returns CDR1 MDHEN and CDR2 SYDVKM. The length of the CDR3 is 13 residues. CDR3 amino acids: CASSRLLHQPQHF. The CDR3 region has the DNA TGTGCCAGCAGTCGGCTCCTTCATCAGCCCCAGCATTTT. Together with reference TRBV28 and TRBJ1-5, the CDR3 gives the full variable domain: DVKVTQSSRYLVKRTGEKVFLECVQDMDHENMFWYRQDPGLGLRLIYFSYDVKMKEKGDIPEGYSVSREKKERFSLILESASTNQTSMYLCASSRLLHQPQHFGDGTRLSIL.

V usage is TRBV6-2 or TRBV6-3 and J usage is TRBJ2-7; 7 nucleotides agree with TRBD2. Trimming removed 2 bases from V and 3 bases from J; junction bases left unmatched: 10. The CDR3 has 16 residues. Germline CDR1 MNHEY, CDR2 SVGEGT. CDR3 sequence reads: CASSYPLGRENYEQYF. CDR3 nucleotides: TGTGCCAGCAGTTACCCGCTGGGGCGGGAGAACTACGAGCAGTACTTC.

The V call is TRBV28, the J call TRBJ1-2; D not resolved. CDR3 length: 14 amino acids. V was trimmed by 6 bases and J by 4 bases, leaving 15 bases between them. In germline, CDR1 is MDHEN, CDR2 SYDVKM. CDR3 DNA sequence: TGTGCCAGCAGCCCCGGGGAGCAAGCCTATGGCTACACCTTC. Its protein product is CASSPGEQAYGYTF.

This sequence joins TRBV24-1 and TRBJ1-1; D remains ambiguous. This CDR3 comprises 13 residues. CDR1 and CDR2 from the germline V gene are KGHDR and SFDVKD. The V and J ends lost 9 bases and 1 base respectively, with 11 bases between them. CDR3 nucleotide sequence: TGTGCCACCGAAGGTCAAGGGAACACTGAAGCTTTCTTT. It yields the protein CATEGQGNTEAFF.

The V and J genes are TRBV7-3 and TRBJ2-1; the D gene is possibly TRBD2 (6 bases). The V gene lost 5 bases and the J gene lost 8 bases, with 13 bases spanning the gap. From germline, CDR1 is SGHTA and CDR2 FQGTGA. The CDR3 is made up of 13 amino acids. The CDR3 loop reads CASSPQGGDEQFF. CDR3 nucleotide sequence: TGTGCCAGCAGCCCGCAGGGAGGCGATGAGCAGTTCTTC.

This CDR3 is CATRDRSLGEKLFF. In DNA form, the CDR3 reads TGTGCCACCAGGGACAGGAGTTTAGGAGAAAAACTGTTTTTT. J is TRBJ1-4 and V is TRBV24-1; 7 bases are shared with TRBD1. Germline lookup yields CDR1 KGHDR and CDR2 SFDVKD. The CDR3 consists of 14 residues. V was pared by 7 bases and J by 8 bases, with 9 bases of the junction left unmatched.

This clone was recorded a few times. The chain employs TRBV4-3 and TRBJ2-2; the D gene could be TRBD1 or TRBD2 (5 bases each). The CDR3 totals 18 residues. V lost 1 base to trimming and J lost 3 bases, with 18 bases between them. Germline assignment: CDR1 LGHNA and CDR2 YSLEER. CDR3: CASSQVLAGEGYTGELFF. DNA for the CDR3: TGCGCCAGCAGCCAAGTCCTAGCAGGAGAGGGGTACACCGGGGAGCTGTTTTTT.

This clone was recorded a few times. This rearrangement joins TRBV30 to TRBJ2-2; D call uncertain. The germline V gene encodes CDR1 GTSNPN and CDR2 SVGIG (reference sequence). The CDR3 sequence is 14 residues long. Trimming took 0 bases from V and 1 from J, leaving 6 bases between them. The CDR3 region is CAWSVRLNTGELFF. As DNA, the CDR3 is TGTGCCTGGAGTGTACGGCTGAACACCGGGGAGCTGTTTTTT.

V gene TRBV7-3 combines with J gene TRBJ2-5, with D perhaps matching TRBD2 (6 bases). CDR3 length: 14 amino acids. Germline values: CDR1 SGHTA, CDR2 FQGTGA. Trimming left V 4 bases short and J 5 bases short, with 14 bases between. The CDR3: CASSSSGSRETQYF. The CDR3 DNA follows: TGTGCCAGCAGCTCATCCGGGAGTAGGGAGACCCAGTACTTC. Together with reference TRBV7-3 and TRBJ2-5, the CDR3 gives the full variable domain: GAGVSQTPSNKVTEKGKYVELRCDPISGHTALYWYRQSLGQGPEFLIYFQGTGAADDSGLPNDRFFAVRPEGSVSTLKIQRTERGDSAVYLCASSSSGSRETQYFGPGTRLLVL.

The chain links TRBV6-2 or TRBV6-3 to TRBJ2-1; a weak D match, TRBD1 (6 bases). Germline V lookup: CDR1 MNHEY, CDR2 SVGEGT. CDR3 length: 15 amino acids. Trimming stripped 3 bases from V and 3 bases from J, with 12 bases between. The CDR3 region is CASSYPGVLYNEQFF. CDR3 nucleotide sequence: TGTGCCAGCAGTTATCCAGGGGTTCTCTACAATGAGCAGTTCTTC.

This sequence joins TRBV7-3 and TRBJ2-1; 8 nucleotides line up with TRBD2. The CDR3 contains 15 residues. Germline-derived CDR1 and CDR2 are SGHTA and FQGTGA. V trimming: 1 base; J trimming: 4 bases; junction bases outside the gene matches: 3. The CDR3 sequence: CASSLMASGYNEQFF. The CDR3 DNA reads TGTGCCAGCAGCTTAATGGCTAGCGGGTACAATGAGCAGTTCTTC.

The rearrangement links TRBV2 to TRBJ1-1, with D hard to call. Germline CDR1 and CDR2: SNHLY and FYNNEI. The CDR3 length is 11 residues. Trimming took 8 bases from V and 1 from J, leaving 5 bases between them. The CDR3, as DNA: TGTGCCAGCGCCAGGAACACTGAAGCTTTCTTT. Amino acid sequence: CASARNTEAFF. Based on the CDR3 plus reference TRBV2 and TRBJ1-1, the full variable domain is EPEVTQTPSHQVTQMGQEVILRCVPISNHLYFYWYRQILGQKVEFLVSFYNNEISEKSEIFDDQFSVERPDGSNFTLKIRSTKLEDSAMYFCASARNTEAFFGQGTRLTVV.

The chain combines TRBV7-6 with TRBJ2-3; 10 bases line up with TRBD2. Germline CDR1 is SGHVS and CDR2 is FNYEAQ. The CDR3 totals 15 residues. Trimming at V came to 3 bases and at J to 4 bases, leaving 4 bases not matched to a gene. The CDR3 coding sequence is TGTGCCAGCAGCTTGACTAGCGGGTCGCCAGATACGCAGTATTTT. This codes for CASSLTSGSPDTQYF.

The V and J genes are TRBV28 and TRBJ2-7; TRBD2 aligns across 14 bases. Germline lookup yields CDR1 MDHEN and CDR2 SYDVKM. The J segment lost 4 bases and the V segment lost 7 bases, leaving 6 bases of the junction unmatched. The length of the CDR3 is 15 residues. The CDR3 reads CASKKGTSGGYEQYF. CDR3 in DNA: TGTGCCAGCAAGAAAGGGACTAGCGGGGGATACGAGCAGTACTTC.

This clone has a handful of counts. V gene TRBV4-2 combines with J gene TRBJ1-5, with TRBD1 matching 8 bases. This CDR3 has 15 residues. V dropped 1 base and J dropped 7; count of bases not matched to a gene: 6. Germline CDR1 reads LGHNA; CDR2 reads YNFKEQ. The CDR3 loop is CASSQGQGSKQPQHF. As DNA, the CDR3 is TGTGCCAGCAGCCAAGGACAGGGGTCCAAGCAGCCCCAGCATTTT.

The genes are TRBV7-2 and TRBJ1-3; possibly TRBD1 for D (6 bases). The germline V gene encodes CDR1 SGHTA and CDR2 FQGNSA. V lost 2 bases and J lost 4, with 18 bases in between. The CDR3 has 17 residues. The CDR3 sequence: CASSLMGLQGRGNTIYF. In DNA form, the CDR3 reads TGTGCCAGCAGCTTAATGGGGCTACAGGGCAGGGGAAACACCATATATTTT.

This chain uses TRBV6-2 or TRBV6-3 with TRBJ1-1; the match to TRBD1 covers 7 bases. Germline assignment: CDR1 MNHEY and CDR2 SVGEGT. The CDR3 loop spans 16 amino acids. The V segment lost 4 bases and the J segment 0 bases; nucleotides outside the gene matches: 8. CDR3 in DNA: TGTGCCAGCAGTTCCGACAGGGAGGAGATGAACACTGAAGCTTTCTTT. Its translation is CASSSDREEMNTEAFF.

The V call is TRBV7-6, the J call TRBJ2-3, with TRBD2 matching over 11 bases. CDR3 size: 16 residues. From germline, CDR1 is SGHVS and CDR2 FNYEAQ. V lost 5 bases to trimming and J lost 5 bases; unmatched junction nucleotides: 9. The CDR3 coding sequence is TGTGCCAGCAGCGCACTAGCGGGAGTTGAAAAAGATACGCAGTATTTT. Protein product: CASSALAGVEKDTQYF. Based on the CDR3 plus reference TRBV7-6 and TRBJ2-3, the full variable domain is GAGVSQSPRYKVTKRGQDVALRCDPISGHVSLYWYRQALGQGPEFLTYFNYEAQQDKSGLPNDRFSAERPEGSISTLTIQRTEQRDSAMYRCASSALAGVEKDTQYFGPGTRLTVL.

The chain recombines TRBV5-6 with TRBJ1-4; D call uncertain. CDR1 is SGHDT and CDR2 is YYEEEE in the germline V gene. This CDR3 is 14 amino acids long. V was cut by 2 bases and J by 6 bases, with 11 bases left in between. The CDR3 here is CASSFSHGDEKLFF. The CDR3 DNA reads TGTGCCAGCAGCTTCTCCCATGGGGATGAAAAACTGTTTTTT. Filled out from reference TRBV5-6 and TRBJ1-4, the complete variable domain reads DAGVTQSPTHLIKTRGQQVTLRCSPKSGHDTVSWYQQALGQGPQFIFQYYEEEERQRGNFPDRFSGHQFPNYSSELNVNALLLGDSALYLCASSFSHGDEKLFFGSGTQLSVL.

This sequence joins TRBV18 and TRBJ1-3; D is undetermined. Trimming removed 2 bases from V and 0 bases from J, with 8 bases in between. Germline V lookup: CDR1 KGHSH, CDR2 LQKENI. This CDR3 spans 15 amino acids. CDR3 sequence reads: CASSPRVLSGNTIYF. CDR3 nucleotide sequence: TGTGCCAGCTCACCAAGGGTTCTCTCTGGAAACACCATATATTTT. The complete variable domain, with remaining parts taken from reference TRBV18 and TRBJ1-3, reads NAGVMQNPRHLVRRRGQEARLRCSPMKGHSHVYWYRQLPEEGLKFMVYLQKENIIDESGMPKERFSAEFPKEGPSILRIQQVVRGDSAAYFCASSPRVLSGNTIYFGEGSWLTVV.

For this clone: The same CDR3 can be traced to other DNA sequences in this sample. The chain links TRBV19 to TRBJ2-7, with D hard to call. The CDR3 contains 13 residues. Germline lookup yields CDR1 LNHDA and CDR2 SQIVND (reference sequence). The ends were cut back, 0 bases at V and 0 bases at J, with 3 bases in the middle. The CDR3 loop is CASSIDRSYEQYF. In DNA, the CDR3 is TGTGCCAGTAGTATAGATCGCTCCTACGAGCAGTACTTC.

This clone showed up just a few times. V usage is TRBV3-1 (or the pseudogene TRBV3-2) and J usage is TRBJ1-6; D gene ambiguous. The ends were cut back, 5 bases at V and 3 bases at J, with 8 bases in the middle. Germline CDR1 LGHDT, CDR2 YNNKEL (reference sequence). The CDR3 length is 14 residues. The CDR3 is CASSSWGYNSPLHF. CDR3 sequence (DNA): TGTGCCAGCAGCTCATGGGGCTATAATTCACCCCTCCACTTT.

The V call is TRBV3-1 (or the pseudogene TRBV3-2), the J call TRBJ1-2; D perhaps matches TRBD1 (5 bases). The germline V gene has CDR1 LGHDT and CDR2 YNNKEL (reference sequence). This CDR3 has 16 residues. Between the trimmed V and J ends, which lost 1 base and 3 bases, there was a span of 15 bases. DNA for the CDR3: TGTGCCAGCAGCCAAGGGCCCCAGGGATTTCACTATGGCTACACCTTC. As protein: CASSQGPQGFHYGYTF.